The clone carrying this T cell receptor (beta chain) was observed at least ten times. Its antigen is unknown. These data come from a study of breast tumors, draining lymph nodes, adjacent tissues. Axillary draining lymph nodes of breast cancer patients supplied the node samples. TCRdb used MiXCR to reprocess the multiplex PCR reads, holding one entry per CDR3 protein. This sample has 190,000 or so distinct CDR3 sequences; 31% occur once, and the top ten carry 4.3%. General observations from the study: Tumors had less TCR diversity than lymph nodes, more than nontumor tissue. That most tumor T cells come from lymph nodes remained unproven.

The CDR3 sequence is 14 residues long. The ends were cut back, 3 bases at V and 0 bases at J, with 9 bases in the middle. Per germline, CDR1 SGDLS and CDR2 YYNGEE. The specimen was axillary lymph node tissue. This receptor was identified in a female donor with breast cancer. Some clones in this sample may be carry-over from other donors' samples. This chain links TRBV9 with TRBJ1-2; D gene unclear. The CDR3 DNA reads TGTGCCAGCAGCGGCGGAAGATCTAACTATGGCTACACCTTC. This gives the protein CASSGGRSNYGYTF.